This T cell receptor beta chain was recovered during a study of cytomegalovirus exposure and HLA in healthy donors. Profiled with immunoSEQ multiplex PCR; TCRdb holds only in-frame clones, not every one. The data show roughly 73,000 clones, roughly 95% seen once. As to this clone: Antigen: not known.

Study-level results: Accounts indicate the classifier identified cytomegalovirus status with strong specificity and sensitivity.

Germline CDR1 reads MNHEY; CDR2 reads SMNVEV (reference sequence). The V segment lost 6 bases and the J segment 3 bases; nucleotides outside the gene matches: 3. The CDR3 has 14 residues. This TCR came from a man aged 18 to 35 in good health and CMV-seronegative. The chain uses TRBV27 and TRBJ2-1, with 9 nucleotides matching TRBD1. Sample: PBMCs. The CDR3 reads CASSLTGGYNEQFF. For the CDR3, the DNA is TGTGCCAGCAGCTTGACAGGGGGCTACAATGAGCAGTTCTTC.